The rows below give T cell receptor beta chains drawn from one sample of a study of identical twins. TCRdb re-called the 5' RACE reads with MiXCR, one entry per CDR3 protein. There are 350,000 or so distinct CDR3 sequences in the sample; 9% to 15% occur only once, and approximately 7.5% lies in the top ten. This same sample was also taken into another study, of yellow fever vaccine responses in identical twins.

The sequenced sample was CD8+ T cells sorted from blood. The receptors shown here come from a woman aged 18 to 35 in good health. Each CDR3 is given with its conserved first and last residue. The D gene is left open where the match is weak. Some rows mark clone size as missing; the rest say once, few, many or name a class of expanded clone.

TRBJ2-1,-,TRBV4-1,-,TGCGCCAGCAGCCGGGACTGGCGGGGCAATGAGCAGTTCTTC,CASSRDWRGNEQFF
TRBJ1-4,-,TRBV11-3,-,TGTGCCAGCAGCTTCGAGGCCGACCCAAATGAAAAACTGTTTTTT,CASSFEADPNEKLFF
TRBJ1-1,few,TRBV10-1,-,TGCGCCAGCAGTGAGTCCTCAGGGGCCCTGAACACTGAAGCTTTCTTT,CASSESSGALNTEAFF
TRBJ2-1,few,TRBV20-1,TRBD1,TGCAGTGCATCCCCTCTGGACAGGTTCCCCTTCTTTGGGAATGAGCAGTTCTTC,CSASPLDRFPFFGNEQFF
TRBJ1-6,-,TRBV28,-,TGTGCCAGCAGTTTAGAGGCAATATCTGGTTCACCCCTCCACTTT,CASSLEAISGSPLHF
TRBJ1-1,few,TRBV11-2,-,TGTGCCAGCAGCTTAGAAGTGTTGGGACTGAACACTGAAGCTTTCTTT,CASSLEVLGLNTEAFF
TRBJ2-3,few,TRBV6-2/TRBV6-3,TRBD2,TGTGCCAGCAGTTACCGTCTAGCGGGAGAAAAACATCGAGGGGATACGCAGTATTTT,CASSYRLAGEKHRGDTQYF
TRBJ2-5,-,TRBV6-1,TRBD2,TGTGCCAGCAGTGGACTAGCTCCCGAGACCCAGTACTTC,CASSGLAPETQYF
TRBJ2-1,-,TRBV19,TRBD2,TGTGCCAGTAGACTAGCGGGATCGCCGCAACCGATGTACAATGAGCAGTTCTTC,CASRLAGSPQPMYNEQFF
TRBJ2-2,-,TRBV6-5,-,TGTGCCAGCAGTTACGGGGACAACACCGGGGAGCTGTTTTTT,CASSYGDNTGELFF
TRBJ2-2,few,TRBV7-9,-,TGTGCCAGCAGCTTACCTAAGGGACACCCGAACACCGGGGAGCTGTTTTTT,CASSLPKGHPNTGELFF
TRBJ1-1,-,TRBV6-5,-,TGTGCCAGCAGTTACTTTCAGGGGACTGTGAACACTGAAGCTTTCTTT,CASSYFQGTVNTEAFF
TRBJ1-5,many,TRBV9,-,TGTGCCAGCAGCGATCACGCTAGCAATCAGCCCCAGCATTTT,CASSDHASNQPQHF
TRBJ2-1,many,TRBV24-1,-,TGTGCCACCAGTGACCCGGACGGCTACAATGAGCAGTTCTTC,CATSDPDGYNEQFF
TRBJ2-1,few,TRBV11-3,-,TGTGCCAGCAGCCTCCTTCCCGGGACTCTCTACAATGAGCAGTTCTTC,CASSLLPGTLYNEQFF
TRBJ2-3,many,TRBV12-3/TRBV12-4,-,TGTGCCAGCACCGGGGAGGGGGAGGAAAATACGCAGTATTTT,CASTGEGEENTQYF
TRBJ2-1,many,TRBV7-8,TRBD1,TGTGCCAGCAGCCCCAGACAGGGAAACTACAATGAGCAGTTCTTC,CASSPRQGNYNEQFF
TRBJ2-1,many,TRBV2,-,TGTGCCAGCAGTGAAGGCACTTTTAATGAGCAGTTCTTC,CASSEGTFNEQFF
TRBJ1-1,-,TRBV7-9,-,TGTGCCGGCGGGGCGGGGAACACTGAAGCTTTCTTT,CAGGAGNTEAFF
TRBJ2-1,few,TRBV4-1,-,TGCGCCAGCAGCCAAGATTACGGGAACAATGAGCAGTTCTTC,CASSQDYGNNEQFF
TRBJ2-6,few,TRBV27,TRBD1,TGTGCCAGCAGAAGACAGGGGGCAAACTCTGGGGCCAACGTCCTGACTTTC,CASRRQGANSGANVLTF
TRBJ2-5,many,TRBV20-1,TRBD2,TGCAGTGCTAGAGGGGGACTAGCGGGAGAGACCCAGTACTTC,CSARGGLAGETQYF
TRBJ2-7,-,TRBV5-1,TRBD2,TGCGCCAGCAGCTGGAGGACTAGCGGAAAAGCCTACGAGCAGTACTTC,CASSWRTSGKAYEQYF
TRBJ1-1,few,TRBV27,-,TGTGCCAGCAGTTTATTTGGCAGGGGCTGGACTGAAGCTTTCTTT,CASSLFGRGWTEAFF
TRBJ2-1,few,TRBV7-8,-,TGTGCCAGCAGCGGCGGAGATTCGGATGAGCAGTTCTTC,CASSGGDSDEQFF
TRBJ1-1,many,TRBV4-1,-,TGCGCCAGCAGCCAAGATCCGACAGGGAACACTGAAGCTTTCTTT,CASSQDPTGNTEAFF
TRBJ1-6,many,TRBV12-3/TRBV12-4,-,TGTGCCAGCAGTTCCACAGGGCCGAATTCACCCCTCCACTTT,CASSSTGPNSPLHF
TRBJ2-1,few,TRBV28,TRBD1,TGTGCCAGCAGTTTCAGGGGGCCACTCTCCTACAATGAGCAGTTCTTC,CASSFRGPLSYNEQFF
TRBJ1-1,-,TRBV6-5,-,TGTGCCAGCAGTTACAGGGCCGGGGACAACACTGAAGCTTTCTTT,CASSYRAGDNTEAFF
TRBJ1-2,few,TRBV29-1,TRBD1,TGCAGCGTTCCGGACAGGGGGTTGGACTATGGCTACACCTTC,CSVPDRGLDYGYTF
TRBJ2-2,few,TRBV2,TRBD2,TGTGCCAGCAGCCCCGGGGGGGACAAAGGCGGGGAGCTGTTTTTT,CASSPGGDKGGELFF
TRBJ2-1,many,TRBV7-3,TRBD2,TGTGCCAGCAGCTCCGGACTAGCGGGGTCCTACAATGAGCAGTTCTTC,CASSSGLAGSYNEQFF
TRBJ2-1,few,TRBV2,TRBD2,TGTGCCAGCAGTGTCCTCCCCACTAGCGGGAGAGACGATGAGCAGTTCTTC,CASSVLPTSGRDDEQFF
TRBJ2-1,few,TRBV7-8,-,TGTGCCAGCAGCTTAGCGTCCGGGACTCAAGAGCAGTTCTTC,CASSLASGTQEQFF
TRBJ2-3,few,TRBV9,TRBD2,TGTGCCAGCAGCTATAGCGGGGACCCCACAGATACGCAGTATTTT,CASSYSGDPTDTQYF
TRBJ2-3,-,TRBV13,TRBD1,TGTGCCAGCAGCTACCCTTGGGGGACAGGCACAGATACGCAGTATTTT,CASSYPWGTGTDTQYF
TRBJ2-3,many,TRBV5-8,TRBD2,TGTGCCAGCAGTCGCGCAGTTACGACTAGCGGGGGGGGAGCTAGCACAGATACGCAGTATTTT,CASSRAVTTSGGGASTDTQYF
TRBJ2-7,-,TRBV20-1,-,TGCAGTGCTGAGACCGCTAGCTCCTACGAGCAGTACTTC,CSAETASSYEQYF
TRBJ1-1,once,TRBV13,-,TGTGCCAGCAGCTTAGACGGCCTTGGGATGAACACTGAAGCTTTCTTT,CASSLDGLGMNTEAFF
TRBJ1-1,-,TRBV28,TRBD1,TGTGCCAGCAGTTTATGGGGACAGCAAGACACTGAAGCTTTCTTT,CASSLWGQQDTEAFF
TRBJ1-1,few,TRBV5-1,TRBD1,TGCGCCAGCAGCTCCCGGGACAGGCCGAACACTGAAGCTTTCTTT,CASSSRDRPNTEAFF
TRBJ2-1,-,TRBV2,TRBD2,TGTGCCAGCAGTGAACGGGGACTAGCGGGAGTACCGGTATACAATGAGCAGTTCTTC,CASSERGLAGVPVYNEQFF
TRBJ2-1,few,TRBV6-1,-,TGTGCCACCGGGGGTATAGGTGAGCAGTTCTTC,CATGGIGEQFF
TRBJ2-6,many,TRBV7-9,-,TGTGCCAGCAGCTTACCGGGACAAAGCTCTGGGGCCAACGTCCTGACTTTC,CASSLPGQSSGANVLTF
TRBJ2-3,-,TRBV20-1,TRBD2,TGCAGTGCTAGGGGAGCGGGAGTTATGACAGATACGCAGTATTTT,CSARGAGVMTDTQYF
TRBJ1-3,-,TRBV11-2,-,TGTGCCAGCAGCTTAGAATTGTGGAGCCTACCTAGCTCTGGAAACACCATATATTTT,CASSLELWSLPSSGNTIYF
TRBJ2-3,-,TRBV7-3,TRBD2,TGTGCCAGCAGCTTAGGAGGGAGGGACCCGGATACGCAGTATTTT,CASSLGGRDPDTQYF
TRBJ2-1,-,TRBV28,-,TGTGCCAGCAGTTTACCGGACAGCTACAATGAGCAGTTCTTC,CASSLPDSYNEQFF
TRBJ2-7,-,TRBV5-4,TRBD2,TGTGCCAAAGGGACTAGCGGGAGTCACGAGCAGTACTTC,CAKGTSGSHEQYF
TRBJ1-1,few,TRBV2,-,TGTGCCAGCAGTGCGTCAGAGGGTGGGGACACTGAAGCTTTCTTT,CASSASEGGDTEAFF
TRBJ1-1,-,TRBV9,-,TGTGCCAGCAGCGTAGGGGGGCAGACTGAAGCTTTCTTT,CASSVGGQTEAFF
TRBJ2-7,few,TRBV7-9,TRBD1,TGTGCCAGCAGTCCTCCGGGACAGGGACACGAGCAGTACTTC,CASSPPGQGHEQYF
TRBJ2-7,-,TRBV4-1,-,TGCGCCAGCAGCCAAGGAGGACAAGCCTACGAGCAGTACTTC,CASSQGGQAYEQYF
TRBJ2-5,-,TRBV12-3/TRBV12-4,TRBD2,TGCGCCAGCAGCCAACTAGCGGGAGGGCCGATGGAGACCCAGTACTTC,CASSQLAGGPMETQYF
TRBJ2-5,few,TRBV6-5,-,TGTGCCAGCAGTTACGAGGCATCAGGGGCACAAGAGACCCAGTACTTC,CASSYEASGAQETQYF
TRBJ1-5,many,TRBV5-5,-,TGTGCCAGCAGCTTGACAGGGATAAGCAATCAGCCCCAGCATTTT,CASSLTGISNQPQHF
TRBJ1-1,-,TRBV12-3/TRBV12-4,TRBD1,TGTGCCAGCAGCTGGGACAGCCCTGAAGCTTTCTTT,CASSWDSPEAFF
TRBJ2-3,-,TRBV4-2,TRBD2,TGTGCCAGCAGCCAAGATTGGGGGCGGGGGGGTAGCACAGATACGCAGTATTTT,CASSQDWGRGGSTDTQYF
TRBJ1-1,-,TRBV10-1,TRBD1,TGCGCCAGCAGTGACCACTGGCCGGGACAGAGGAACACTGAAGCTTTCTTT,CASSDHWPGQRNTEAFF
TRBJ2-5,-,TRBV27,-,TGTGCCAGCAGTTTAACAGCTAGCGCACAAGAGACCCAGTACTTC,CASSLTASAQETQYF